This T cell receptor beta chain was sequenced for a study of prognosis after radiotherapy for stage I lung cancer. With two-round multiplex PCR, TCR beta CDR3 sequences were amplified from genomic DNA. Gene-specific TRBV and TRBJ primers were used in PCR round one. TCRdb reanalysed the multiplex PCR reads using MiXCR and keeps one entry per CDR3 protein. The sample shows about 18,000 distinct CDR3 sequences, 44% of them seen only once. This clonotype was found many times. The CDR3 is 15 amino acids. With V trimmed by 5 bases and J by 3 bases, 6 bases remained unmatched. The chain employs TRBV12-3 or TRBV12-4 and TRBJ2-2, with TRBD1 identical over 7 bases. The sample here was PBMCs, taken before or after stereotactic body radiation therapy (not recorded which). The sequence came from a donor at least 50 years old with non-small cell lung cancer. In DNA form, the CDR3 reads TGTGCCAGCAGTCGACAGGGTTTGGACACCGGGGAGCTGTTTTTT. Translating gives CASSRQGLDTGELFF.